The 14 T cell receptor beta chains in this list originate from one sample, sequenced in a study of blood T cell repertoires in COVID-19. The protocol was immunoSEQ multiplex PCR, while the TCRdb copy is restricted to in-frame clones and leaves out a portion. The sample holds 450,000 or so clones, roughly 90% seen once. The source material was peripheral blood. These receptors were obtained from a man between 18 and 29 years old with COVID-19, enrolled during active disease.

The chain combines TRBV11-3 with TRBJ2-3; 7 bases align to TRBD1. With V trimmed by 1 base and J by 2 bases, 9 bases remained unmatched. The germline V gene encodes CDR1 SGHNT and CDR2 YENEEA. CDR3 length equals 17 residues. The CDR3 DNA sequence: TGTGCCAGCAGCTTAGGCCGAGGGGGCACCACCACAGATACGCAGTATTTT. Translation gives CASSLGRGGTTTDTQYF.

The chain employs TRBV10-3 and TRBJ2-7; D perhaps matches TRBD1 (5 bases). The CDR3 extends over 14 amino acids. The V gene lost 3 bases and the J gene lost 5 bases, with 14 bases spanning the gap. The V gene's germline CDR1 is ENHRY and CDR2 SYGVKD. The CDR3 nucleotides read TGTGCCATCAGTGACATAGGGGTGGAGAACGAGCAGTACTTC. Residues: CAISDIGVENEQYF.

The chain uses TRBV18 and TRBJ2-5; 8 bases map to TRBD1. The CDR3 loop spans 14 amino acids. The J segment lost 3 bases and the V segment lost 3 bases, leaving 3 bases of the junction unmatched. Germline CDR1 is KGHSH and CDR2 is LQKENI. For the CDR3, the DNA is TGTGCCAGCTCACCTCCAGGGGGCGAAGAGACCCAGTACTTC. This codes for CASSPPGGEETQYF. Supplemented by reference TRBV18 and TRBJ2-5, the full variable domain reads NAGVMQNPRHLVRRRGQEARLRCSPMKGHSHVYWYRQLPEEGLKFMVYLQKENIIDESGMPKERFSAEFPKEGPSILRIQQVVRGDSAAYFCASSPPGGEETQYFGPGTRLLVL.

The chain links TRBV5-4 to TRBJ1-3; 9 nucleotides agree with TRBD1. The germline gives CDR1 SGHNT, CDR2 YYREEE (reference sequence). CDR3 length: 16 amino acids. Trimming at V came to 0 bases and at J to 1 base, leaving 2 bases not matched to a gene. The CDR3 DNA reads as TGTGCCAGCAGCTTGGCCGGACAGGGGTCTGGAAACACCATATATTTT. Translated: CASSLAGQGSGNTIYF.

The chain is built from TRBV2 and TRBJ2-7, with D possibly matching TRBD1 (6 bases). V was clipped by 6 bases and J by 6 bases, with 12 bases between them. Germline assignment: CDR1 SNHLY and CDR2 FYNNEI. The CDR3 length is 12 residues. The CDR3 is CASRTGLGEQYF. CDR3 nucleotide sequence: TGTGCCAGCAGGACAGGACTGGGCGAGCAGTACTTC.

V gene TRBV2 combines with J gene TRBJ2-1, with 8 bases that match TRBD2. The ends lost 4 bases at V and 0 bases at J; junction bases unmatched: 5. CDR3 length: 16 residues. Germline loops: CDR1 SNHLY, CDR2 FYNNEI. CDR3 coding DNA: TGTGCCAGCAGTGTTGCTAGCGGGTTCTCCTACAATGAGCAGTTCTTC. It translates to CASSVASGFSYNEQFF.

The chain has TRBV5-4 and TRBJ2-5; 8 nucleotides align to TRBD2. This CDR3 is built from 14 residues. The trim removed 4 bases at V and 4 bases at J, leaving 6 bases unmatched. Germline loops: CDR1 SGHNT, CDR2 YYREEE (reference sequence). The CDR3, as DNA: TGTGCCAGCAGCCCAAGCGGGAGATTAGAGACCCAGTACTTC. Residues: CASSPSGRLETQYF.

The rearrangement joins TRBV2 to TRBJ2-3; perhaps TRBD1 as D (5 bases). Trimming took off 7 bases at V and 0 bases at J, with 17 bases between the two ends. The CDR3 spans 16 residues. Germline CDR1 is SNHLY and CDR2 is FYNNEI. CDR3 bases: TGTGCCAGCAATCGGCAGGGTTCCCGAAGCACAGATACGCAGTATTTT. As protein: CASNRQGSRSTDTQYF.

The CDR3 sequence: CASRGGLMNTEAFF. For the CDR3, the DNA is TGCGCCAGCAGGGGCGGGCTGATGAACACTGAAGCTTTCTTT. The rearrangement links TRBV5-1 to TRBJ1-1; unclear D gene. This CDR3 contains 14 residues. The germline V gene encodes CDR1 SGHRS and CDR2 YFSETQ. Trimming took 5 bases from V and 0 from J, leaving 11 bases between them.

V gene TRBV15 combines with J gene TRBJ2-1; 8 nucleotides line up with TRBD2. The length of the CDR3 is 16 residues. Germline lookup yields CDR1 LNHNV and CDR2 YYDKDF (reference sequence). V shed 8 bases, J shed 2 bases, and the junction held 11 bases outside the gene matches. The CDR3 nucleotides are TGTGCCACCCGTAAAACGACTAGCGCTACCTACAATGAGCAGTTCTTC. Protein product: CATRKTTSATYNEQFF.

The chain combines TRBV5-1 with TRBJ2-1, with 10 positions matching TRBD1. This CDR3 contains 17 residues. Per germline, CDR1 SGHRS and CDR2 YFSETQ. V lost 1 base and J lost 2; bases outside the gene matches: 6. Here the CDR3 reads CASSLRRQGAAYNEQFF. In nucleotides, the CDR3 is TGCGCCAGCAGCTTGCGTCGACAGGGGGCGGCCTACAATGAGCAGTTCTTC.

The J gene is TRBJ2-3, the V gene TRBV7-3, with 10 bases identical to TRBD2. V lost 5 bases, J lost 6 bases, and 5 bases stayed unmatched. The germline V gene has CDR1 SGHTA and CDR2 FQGTGA. This CDR3 spans 14 amino acids. The CDR3 DNA follows: TGTGCCAGCAGCCCTAGCGGGAGTATGGATACGCAGTATTTT. Protein sequence: CASSPSGSMDTQYF.

This chain uses TRBV6-2 or TRBV6-3 with TRBJ1-5, with D possibly TRBD1 on 5 matching bases. Trimming shortened V by 6 bases and J by 11 bases, and 17 bases separated the two germline ends. The germline CDR1 and CDR2 sequences are MNHEY and SVGEGT. This CDR3 is built from 13 residues. The CDR3 DNA is TGTGCCAGCAGCTTCTCCACTTGGGGGGCCCAGCATTTT. Protein: CASSFSTWGAQHF.

The rearrangement uses TRBV7-9 and TRBJ2-3; D may be TRBD2 (6 bases). V lost 3 bases and J lost 5, with 18 bases in between. In germline, CDR1 is SEHNR, CDR2 FQNEAQ (reference sequence). The CDR3 spans 16 residues. CDR3 sequence reads: CASSLGRGSGRDTQYF. CDR3 bases: TGTGCCAGCAGCTTGGGTCGGGGGAGTGGAAGAGATACGCAGTATTTT.